The 9 T cell receptor beta chains presented below share a single source sample, sequenced in a study of blood T cell repertoires in COVID-19. This table comes from immunoSEQ multiplex PCR, and its TCRdb copy is limited to in-frame clones, with some not included. The sample yields 190,000 or so clones, around 87% seen once. The sequenced material came from peripheral blood. These receptors were taken from a woman between 18 and 30 years old who had recovered from COVID-19.

In nucleotides, the CDR3 is TGCGCCAGCAGTCCCGGACAGACGAACACCGGGGAGCTGTTTTTT. Translating gives CASSPGQTNTGELFF. The chain is built from TRBV5-1 and TRBJ2-2; TRBD1 might be the D (6 bases). Germline loops: CDR1 SGHRS, CDR2 YFSETQ. This CDR3 is 15 amino acids long. Trimming removed 5 bases at V and 0 bases at J, with 11 bases between.

The rearrangement joins TRBV2 to TRBJ2-3; tentatively, D is TRBD2 (7 bases). The V gene lost 3 bases and the J gene lost 6 bases, with 19 bases spanning the gap. This CDR3 spans 16 amino acids. Germline V gene sequence: CDR1 SNHLY, CDR2 FYNNEI. The CDR3 DNA sequence: TGTGCCAGCAGTGATACGGGCGGGGGCGCCGCGGATACGCAGTATTTT. Translating it yields CASSDTGGGAADTQYF.

This clone came up once. This chain connects TRBV5-1 to TRBJ1-4, with 9 bases matching TRBD1. Germline V lookup: CDR1 SGHRS, CDR2 YFSETQ. This CDR3 contains 15 residues. The J segment lost 8 bases and the V segment lost 0 bases, leaving 5 bases of the junction unmatched. CDR3: CASSLGDRAREKLFF. For the CDR3, the DNA is TGCGCCAGCAGCTTGGGGGACAGGGCGCGGGAAAAACTGTTTTTT.

This rearrangement joins TRBV7-2 to TRBJ2-3; 7 positions match TRBD2. CDR3 size: 16 residues. Germline V CDR1 and CDR2: SGHTA, FQGNSA. Losses at the gene ends were 5 bases for V and 2 bases for J; bases not matched to a gene: 10. This CDR3 is CASSPAGPPNTDTQYF. The CDR3 bases are TGTGCCAGCAGCCCAGCGGGGCCACCTAACACAGATACGCAGTATTTT.

The chain employs TRBV9 and TRBJ2-5; 7 positions match TRBD2. The length of the CDR3 is 14 residues. The J segment lost 6 bases and the V segment lost 4 bases, leaving 9 bases of the junction unmatched. Germline assignment: CDR1 SGDLS and CDR2 YYNGEE. The CDR3 loop is CASSHGRAGKTQYF. As DNA, the CDR3 is TGTGCCAGCAGCCACGGCCGAGCGGGGAAGACCCAGTACTTC.

This rearrangement joins TRBV9 to TRBJ1-4; D unclear. V gave up 0 bases and J gave up 7 bases, with 7 bases separating them. CDR3 size: 13 residues. Germline CDR1 SGDLS, CDR2 YYNGEE. CDR3 sequence: CASSVAPGEKLFF. In DNA, the CDR3 is TGTGCCAGCAGCGTAGCTCCAGGTGAAAAACTGTTTTTT.

V usage is TRBV11-2 and J usage is TRBJ2-5, with D possibly TRBD2 on 6 matching bases. CDR3 length equals 14 residues. Germline CDR1 and CDR2: SGHAT and FQNNGV. V dropped 1 base and J dropped 1 base, with 7 bases sitting between them. CDR3 nucleotides: TGTGCCAGCAGCTTAGTCGGGAGCCAAGAGACCCAGTACTTC. Its translation is CASSLVGSQETQYF.

CDR3 bases: TGTGCCAGCAGCCAAGGACTAGCGGGAAAAGAGACCCAGTACTTC. Protein: CASSQGLAGKETQYF. The chain employs TRBV4-2 and TRBJ2-5, with TRBD2 identical over 11 bases. J was trimmed by 3 bases and V by 1 base; bases with no gene match: 1. Germline-derived CDR1 and CDR2 are LGHNA and YNFKEQ. This CDR3 has 15 amino acids.

The chain couples TRBV18 to TRBJ2-7, with 8 bases lining up with TRBD1. The CDR3 is made up of 13 amino acids. Looked up from germline, CDR1 is KGHSH and CDR2 is LQKENI. Germline trimming cut 6 bases from V and 5 bases from J; bases unmatched to any gene: 6. CDR3 in DNA: TGTGCCAGCTCCCGGACAGGGACGAACGAGCAGTACGTC. Protein sequence: CASSRTGTNEQYV.